This TCR beta chain derives from a study of blood T cell repertoires in COVID-19. The data were produced by immunoSEQ multiplex PCR, yet TCRdb's version contains in-frame clones alone and is incomplete. The data show about 220,000 clones, less than 85% seen once. This CDR3 is built from 16 residues. Germline CDR1 SGHAT, CDR2 FQNNGV. V shed 3 bases and J shed 4 bases, with 16 bases lying between them. The sample taken for sequencing was peripheral blood. This sequence was found in a woman aged 65 to 85 with acute or convalescent COVID-19. This chain links TRBV11-2 with TRBJ2-1, with TRBD1 as a possible D gene (5 bases). CDR3: CASSFNRHPLYNEQFF. The CDR3 bases are TGTGCCAGCAGCTTTAACAGGCACCCTCTTTACAATGAGCAGTTCTTC.